This TCR beta chain was retrieved from a study of T cells in Graves' hyperthyroidism and ophthalmopathy (dated by TCRdb to between 2019 and 2020). Turning to the overall study: Peripheral blood samples were taken at the time of initial diagnosis, prior to any treatment. TCR V-J signatures able to tell the groups apart were searched for in a discovery cohort of more than 90 patients, of whom roughly 42 had Graves' ophthalmopathy and 57 had stable Graves' hyperthyroidism. Prospective prediction of ophthalmopathy was tested in an independent validation cohort of some 20 hyperthyroidism patients and 17 patients who later progressed to ophthalmopathy. The 85 to 100 discovery patients were randomly split 7:3 into training and test sets. In several Graves' hyperthyroidism patients, the study also compared T-cell repertoires from thyroid tissue with T-cell repertoires from blood. After sampling, hyperthyroidism patients received methimazole starting at 30 mg daily, and ophthalmopathy patients received high-dose intravenous methylprednisolone. The paper reports TCR Vbeta CDR3 sequencing of some 140 peripheral blood samples: approximately 43 ophthalmopathy, around 80 hyperthyroidism and around 17 progressor patients. Overall results and qualifications from the work: In validation, the model predicted progression to ophthalmopathy with approximately 71% sensitivity and 72.22% specificity, a median of about 6.7 months before onset. No statistical method was used to set the sample size in advance, and investigators knew the group allocation. A 13 V-J signature model separated ophthalmopathy from stable hyperthyroidism, with nearly 90% sensitivity and about 81% specificity in cross-validation and 80%/75% in testing. Most expanded thyroid clonotypes (frequency above 0.001) were also found in blood, which suggests that blood repertoires may mirror thyroid immune responses.

This clonotype was observed a handful of times. Its target antigen remains unknown. Per-base qualities were not stored, and no clone one base away is much larger. A patient counted as having stable Graves' hyperthyroidism if no progression to ophthalmopathy occurred over 18 months of follow-up. The hyperthyroidism patients were between 18 and 65 years old and newly diagnosed, with a disease duration of less than 2 months. Exclusion was applied to patients with uncontrolled infections, other autoimmune diseases, pregnancy or lactation. Diagnoses were based on clinical symptoms, serum thyroxine and TRAb, thyroid ultrasound and orbital computed tomography. PBMCs were isolated from 10 ml of fresh peripheral blood by Ficoll-Paque density gradient centrifugation. Trizol reagent was used to extract total RNA, and RNA quality was then checked on an Agilent 2100 Bioanalyzer. TCR beta CDR3 regions were amplified from RNA transcripts. The TCR CDR3 was subjected to a first round of RT-PCR using the HTBI primer set and the Qiagen OneStep RT-PCR kit. The libraries were constructed in a second round of multiplex PCR and then size-selected and purified. The libraries were sequenced on an Illumina HiSeq2000 using paired-end 100 bp reads. The original pipeline was this. SOAPnuke was used to process the raw data, removing reads that contained adapters or uncalled bases, had a mean Phred below 15, or lacked an exact match to the constant primer or identifier. High-quality paired reads were merged using COPE v1.2.5, and each unique nucleotide sequence was defined as a clonotype. MiTCR v1.1 was used to align clonotypes to the IMGT TRBV, TRBD and TRBJ reference segments. Analysis was restricted to V-J combinations with a frequency above 0.0001, which covered over 98% of repertoires. The TCS score was defined as the ratio of F50 (clonal expansion) to E x V (chaos), calculated using BLOSUM62-based TCRdist between CDR3 peptides within each V-J. Welch's t-statistics and random forest reduced some 510 V-J features to fewer than 15, which were used in a naive Bayes classifier (R e1071). TCRdb cleaned the public reads at Q25 with fastp, built clones with MiXCR and kept in-frame beta chains. Entries are consolidated by CDR3 protein sequence, retaining the most common genes and DNA. TCRdb assigned the V and J calls; the authors' analysis was not used. A total of 550,000 to 800,000 distinct CDR3 sequences appear in this sample, 15% to 20% of them only once. The ten biggest clones cover 15% of the sample.

The specimen sequenced was blood. The receptor comes from a man in his fifties with Graves' hyperthyroidism.

CDR3 protein: CASSHPTSGSDIQYF. The nucleotide sequence is TGTGCCAGCAGCCACCCGACTAGCGGGAGTGACATTCAGTACTTC. The receptor chain draws on TRBV14 and TRBJ2-4, with 12 junctional bases fitting TRBD2. The germline V gene sets CDR1 to SGHDN and CDR2 to FVKESK. V is pruned by 3 bases and J by 8 bases, leaving 5 bases of the junction without a gene match. The CDR3 runs 15 amino acids, cysteine and phenylalanine included. Kept here is only the CDR3 DNA, which spans 45 bases and is read in frame from base 1.